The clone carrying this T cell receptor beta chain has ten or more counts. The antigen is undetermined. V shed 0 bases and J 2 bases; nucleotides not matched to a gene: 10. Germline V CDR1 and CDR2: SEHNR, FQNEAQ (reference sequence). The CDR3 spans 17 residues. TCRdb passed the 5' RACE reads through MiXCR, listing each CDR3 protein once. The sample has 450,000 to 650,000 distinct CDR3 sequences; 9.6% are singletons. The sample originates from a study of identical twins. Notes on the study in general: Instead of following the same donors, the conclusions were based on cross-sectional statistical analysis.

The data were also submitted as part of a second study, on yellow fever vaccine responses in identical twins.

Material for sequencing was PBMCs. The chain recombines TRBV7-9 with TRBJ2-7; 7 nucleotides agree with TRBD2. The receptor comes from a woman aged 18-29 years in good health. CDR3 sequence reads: CASSLAVARERTYEQYF. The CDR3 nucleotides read TGTGCCAGCAGCTTAGCGGTTGCGCGGGAGAGGACCTACGAGCAGTACTTC. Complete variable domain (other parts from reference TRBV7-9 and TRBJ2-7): DTGVSQNPRHKITKRGQNVTFRCDPISEHNRLYWYRQTLGQGPEFLTYFQNEAQLEKSRLLSDRFSAERPKGSFSTLEIQRTEQGDSAMYLCASSLAVARERTYEQYFGPGTRLTVT.